This T cell receptor (beta chain) is from a study of T-cell memory formation after mild COVID-19. Study-level information: Clustering of TCRs was largely donor specific.

The CDR3 totals 15 residues. Germline V CDR1 and CDR2: SGHRS, YFSETQ. V was clipped by 4 bases and J by 0 bases, with 13 bases between them. On this clonotype: Its specificity is not known.

TCRdb reprocessed the 5' RACE reads via MiXCR and lists one record per CDR3 protein. The data contain about 350,000 distinct CDR3 sequences, around 13% of them singletons. Study-level points and caveats: The study found contracting CD4+ clones mainly in CM and EM and contracting CD8+ clones in EMRA.

The sequencing input was PBMCs or a T cell subset sorted from them (not recorded which). This clonotype originated in a man aged 18 to 29 who had mild COVID-19 (a few samples of this study predate the infection). Cell type and time point are not known. This chain uses TRBV5-1 with TRBJ1-1; maybe TRBD1 (6 bases). CDR3 sequence (DNA): TGCGCCAGCAGCGTTGGGGGCCTCATGAACACTGAAGCTTTCTTT. Residues: CASSVGGLMNTEAFF.